What follows describes a single T cell receptor (beta chain). This sample stems from a study of CD8+ T cells in alopecia areata. Noted treatment: oral pan-JAK inhibitor, 5-10 mg twice daily. Patients with alopecia areata provided lesional scalp punch biopsies as well as peripheral blood. The sequencing template was cDNA reverse transcribed from extracted RNA. Assay: immunoSEQ multiplex PCR; the TCRdb copy retains only in-frame clones and omits some. The table shows more than 200,000 clones, with less than 45% occurring only once. The V and J ends lost 8 bases and 5 bases, in that order; junction bases with no gene match: 8. This CDR3 is built from 13 residues. The germline gives CDR1 MNHNS, CDR2 SASEGT.

The sequence derives from a human donor with alopecia areata. The material sequenced was CD4+ T cells sorted from blood, taken at roughly week 38, from a patient treated with tofacitinib. The chain employs TRBV6-1 and TRBJ2-5; 7 bases fit TRBD2. The CDR3 sequence: CASGRELRETQYF. The CDR3 DNA reads as TGTGCCAGCGGGCGGGAGTTGCGTGAGACCCAGTACTTC.